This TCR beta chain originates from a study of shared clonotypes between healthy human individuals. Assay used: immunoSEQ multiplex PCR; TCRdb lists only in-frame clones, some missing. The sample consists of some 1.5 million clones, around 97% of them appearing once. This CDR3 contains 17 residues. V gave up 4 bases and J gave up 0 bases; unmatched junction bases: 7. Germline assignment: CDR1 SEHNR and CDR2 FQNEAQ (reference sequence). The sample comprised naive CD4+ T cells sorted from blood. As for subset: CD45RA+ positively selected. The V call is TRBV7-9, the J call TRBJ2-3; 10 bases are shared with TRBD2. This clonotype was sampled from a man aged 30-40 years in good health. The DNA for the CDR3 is TGTGCCAGCAGCTCCGGTGGACTAGCGGCTAGCACAGATACGCAGTATTTT. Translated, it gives CASSSGGLAASTDTQYF.